This TCR beta chain originates from a study of T-cell reconstitution after alpha-beta-depleted transplantation in children. Study-level findings and limits: Reports say that about two months after transplant, the alpha-beta T cells came out of several hundred graft clones that had expanded. Surviving recipient cells, namely T cells and thymic progenitors, were the source of high day-60 TCRbeta diversity in some patients.

Ten or more counts support this clonotype. Its antigen remains unknown. This CDR3 comprises 16 residues. Trimming pared 1 base from V and 1 base from J, leaving 13 bases between. Germline assignment: CDR1 LGHNT and CDR2 FRNRAP. Using unique molecular identifiers, the investigators prepared the TCRbeta library. Using its own MiXCR run on the PCR reads, TCRdb lists one record per CDR3 protein. Of roughly 340,000 distinct CDR3 sequences listed, roughly 15% are singletons. V usage is TRBV12-5 and J usage is TRBJ1-1, with D possibly matching TRBD1 (5 bases). This sample comprised PBMCs, mostly from graft donor cells, obtained 360 days after TCRalphabeta/CD19-depleted stem cell transplant. This sequence was found in a male patient aged 2 to 10 who had a stem cell transplant for acute lymphoblastic leukemia, so the T cells may come from the graft donor. The CDR3 sequence: CASGLGGPISNTEAFF. CDR3 DNA: TGTGCTAGTGGTTTGGGGGGCCCCATCTCGAACACTGAAGCTTTCTTT.